These T cell receptor beta chains were read from a single sample in a study of shared clonotypes between healthy human individuals. Assay used: immunoSEQ multiplex PCR; TCRdb lists only in-frame clones, some missing. The data contain hundreds of thousands of clones, approximately 79% of them seen just once; the ten biggest clones take up 1.5% to 2%. The sequencing input was memory CD4+ T cells sorted from blood. These receptors all stem from a woman in her 30s in good health. Each CDR3 is given with its conserved first and last residue. Each record gives: J gene, CDR3 length, clone size, V gene, D gene, CDR3 DNA, CDR3 protein. A D gene is named only where the DNA matches it firmly. The listing skips clone size in some rows; elsewhere it reads once, few, many or a size class.

TRBJ2-7,14,.,TRBV6-1,.,TGTGCCAGGATGGGCATCAGAGGTTCCTACGAGCAGTACTTC,CARMGIRGSYEQYF
TRBJ1-1,14,.,TRBV7-9,.,TGTGCCAGCATAAAGGCGGTTCAGAACACTGAAGCTTTCTTT,CASIKAVQNTEAFF
TRBJ2-7,15,once,TRBV5-1,TRBD1,TGCGCCAGCAGCCCGGGGACAGGGGGTCCCTACGAGCAGTACTTC,CASSPGTGGPYEQYF
TRBJ1-1,17,.,TRBV28,.,TGTGCCAGCAGTCCGATCCCTCTGCGGAACAAGGTCGGTGAAGCTTTCTTT,CASSPIPLRNKVGEAFF
TRBJ2-1,13,few,TRBV6-4,TRBD2,TGTGCCAGCAGCGAGACTAGCGGGAGTGAGCAGTTCTTC,CASSETSGSEQFF
TRBJ1-4,11,few,TRBV10-3,.,TGTGCCATCAGTGAAAATGAAAAACTGTTTTTT,CAISENEKLFF
TRBJ1-4,15,.,TRBV28,TRBD1,TGTGCCAGCAGGACTACCGCGACAGGGGGTGAAAAACTGTTTTTT,CASRTTATGGEKLFF
TRBJ1-5,13,few,TRBV10-3,.,TGTGCCATCAGTGAGTCATTAGTTCAGCCCCAGCATTTT,CAISESLVQPQHF
TRBJ2-5,15,.,TRBV15,TRBD1,TGTGCCACCAGCAGGGGACAGGACCCTCAAGAGACCCAGTACTTC,CATSRGQDPQETQYF
TRBJ2-3,13,.,TRBV29-1,.,TGCAGCGTTCAAGAGGACAGCACAGATACGCAGTATTTT,CSVQEDSTDTQYF
TRBJ2-1,12,.,TRBV5-4,.,TGTGCCAGCAGCCACCCTAGCCGGGGTAGGGTCTTC,CASSHPSRGRVF
TRBJ1-1,15,few,TRBV9,TRBD1,TGTGCCAGCAGCGCCCGACAGGGAGCGGGCACTGAAGCTTTCTTT,CASSARQGAGTEAFF
TRBJ2-7,13,.,TRBV2,.,TGTGCCAGCCGTTACGACAGCTCCTACGAGCAGTACTTC,CASRYDSSYEQYF
TRBJ1-1,16,.,TRBV4-2,.,TGTGCCAGCAGCCAAGAGATAACGGGAGGGTTGTCTGAAGCTTTCTTT,CASSQEITGGLSEAFF
TRBJ1-1,13,.,TRBV5-1,TRBD1,TGCGCCAGCAGCTTGGATGGACAGGGTGAAGCTTTCTTT,CASSLDGQGEAFF
TRBJ2-7,14,few,TRBV2,TRBD2,TGTGCCAGCGGAGGCGGGGGGGCCCCCTACGAGCAGTACTTC,CASGGGGAPYEQYF
TRBJ2-2,14,.,TRBV7-9,.,TGTGCCAGCAGCTTAAAGCGTCATGGTGGGGAGCTGTTTTTT,CASSLKRHGGELFF
TRBJ2-1,14,.,TRBV6-1,.,TGTGCCAGCAGTGTCCGGGAGAACTACAATGAGCAGTTCTTC,CASSVRENYNEQFF
TRBJ2-7,16,few,TRBV5-1,TRBD2,TGCGCCAGCAGCTTCGGTGCGGGAGGACATACCTACGAGCAGTACTTC,CASSFGAGGHTYEQYF
TRBJ1-5,14,.,TRBV28,.,TGTGCCAGCAGTTTATGGCAGGCGGATCAGCCCCAGCATTTT,CASSLWQADQPQHF
TRBJ1-2,16,few,TRBV9,.,TGTGCCAGCAGCGTAGGGCGGGGACCTCCTAACTATGGCTACACCTTC,CASSVGRGPPNYGYTF
TRBJ2-5,17,.,TRBV25-1,TRBD2,TGTGCCAGCAGTGATACCGGGACTAGTGCCTTTCTCGAGACCCAGTACTTC,CASSDTGTSAFLETQYF
TRBJ2-1,16,few,TRBV29-1,TRBD2,TGCAGCGCCCCTCCACCGGGACTAGTCAGCTACAATGAGCAGTTCTTC,CSAPPPGLVSYNEQFF
TRBJ2-3,14,few,TRBV10-1,.,TGCGCCAGCAGTGATAAAGGGGGCACAGATACGCAGTATTTT,CASSDKGGTDTQYF
TRBJ2-7,14,.,TRBV11-2,TRBD1,TGTGCCAGCAGCTTACAGGGGGCGGTGGGAGAGCAGTACTTC,CASSLQGAVGEQYF
TRBJ2-7,17,.,TRBV4-1,TRBD2,TGCGCCAGCAGCCAAGATTCGCGGACTAGCGGTCGCTACGAGCAGTACTTC,CASSQDSRTSGRYEQYF